This T cell receptor (beta chain) is from a study of cytomegalovirus exposure and HLA in healthy donors. The CDR3 totals 16 residues. Germline values: CDR1 MNHEY, CDR2 SMNVEV (reference sequence). The V and J ends lost 5 bases and 5 bases, in that order; junction bases with no gene match: 11. Amplification used 60 Vbeta primers and 13 Jbeta primers. The method was immunoSEQ multiplex PCR; TCRdb's version includes in-frame clones alone and lacks a portion of them. The data contain around 100,000 clones, around 10% of them seen just once; the ten biggest clones take up over 4.5%. The receptor was derived from a middle-aged man in good health and CMV-seropositive. This chain uses TRBV27 with TRBJ2-3; 9 bases are a match to TRBD2. What was sequenced was PBMCs. This chain's CDR3 is CASSAGLAGNQDTQYF. CDR3 coding DNA: TGTGCCAGCAGTGCTGGGCTAGCGGGAAACCAAGATACGCAGTATTTT.